This is a list of T cell receptor beta chains from one sample in a study of blood T cells in healthy people across ages. Each CDR3 protein is one row after TCRdb ran MiXCR on the 5' RACE reads. Here the sample spans hundreds of thousands of distinct CDR3 sequences, about 52% being singletons. The sequenced sample was blood. The receptor source for this set is an older woman in good health. Both conserved end residues are part of each CDR3. For some rows the clone size is stated as once, few or many, or as a class when expanded; others skip it.

- once TRBV6-1 CASSDSTMAGLYEQYF
TRBJ2-3 - TRBV7-9 CASTPSRGLDTQYF
TRBJ2-3 - TRBV6-2/TRBV6-3 CASSLVPGRVADTQYF
TRBJ1-2 few TRBV5-1 CASSPGPEYDGYTF
TRBJ2-3 few TRBV5-1 CASTITGASSTDTQYF
TRBJ1-2 few TRBV7-9 CASSFAGTVHGYTF
TRBJ1-2 few TRBV7-2 CAAKYFMTYGYTF
TRBJ2-7 - TRBV5-1 CASSFRDALVQEYF
TRBJ2-2 - TRBV11-1 CASSAAGTYSTGELFF
TRBJ2-3 - TRBV7-3 CASSLTQQGNTQYF
TRBJ2-5 - TRBV2 CASKPASLGRTQYF
TRBJ1-2 once TRBV7-9 CASSFGQGTGYGYTF
TRBJ2-5 - TRBV10-3 CAISESLASDYNEQYF
TRBJ2-1 - TRBV9 CASRGDSGHNEQFF
TRBJ2-5 - TRBV11-3 CASSPGTSSETQYF
TRBJ2-3 - TRBV9 CASSPPSGRVLSTDTQYF
TRBJ1-6 - TRBV7-2 CASSLEGQGNSPLHF
TRBJ1-2 few TRBV28 CAHQGRSYGYTF
TRBJ1-2 - TRBV20-1 CSAQPRTADYGYTF
- few TRBV7-9 CASSLAGAEQYF